This T cell receptor (beta chain) was found in a study of cytomegalovirus exposure and HLA in healthy donors. Points from the study as a whole: A later analysis found most CMV-associated TCR beta chains apparently HLA-restricted. Among immune exposure information, only CMV serostatus was available.

The trim removed 5 bases at V and 0 bases at J, leaving 3 bases unmatched. The V gene's germline CDR1 is SGHAT and CDR2 FQNNGV. The CDR3 has 14 residues. Whereas donors were nominally healthy upon sampling, unrecorded immune exposures were probable. PCR amplification relied on 60 Vbeta primers (plus 13 Jbeta primers). The repertoire was sequenced with immunoSEQ multiplex PCR; TCRdb's copy has only in-frame clones and lacks some. The sample includes about 60,000 clones, 60% to 80% seen only once; the top ten take approximately 3.4%. Concerning this clone itself: Antigen specificity is unknown.

This receptor was identified in a woman aged 40-49 years in good health and CMV-seropositive. The rearrangement links TRBV11-2 to TRBJ1-1; 7 bases align to TRBD1. Source material: PBMCs. The CDR3 loop is CASSPQGMNTEAFF. The CDR3 DNA follows: TGTGCCAGCAGCCCACAGGGGATGAACACTGAAGCTTTCTTT.